This TCR beta chain is drawn from a study of blood T cell repertoires in COVID-19. The protocol was immunoSEQ multiplex PCR, while the TCRdb copy is restricted to in-frame clones and leaves out a portion. In the table there are around 280,000 clones, roughly nine tenths of which are singletons. Sequences were obtained from PBMCs or T cells enriched from blood (not recorded which). The receptor's source is a woman in her thirties or forties who had recovered from COVID-19.

The CDR3 here is CASSLDRVEQFF. CDR3 coding DNA: TGTGCCAGCAGCCTGGACAGGGTTGAGCAGTTCTTC. The rearrangement links TRBV6-5 to TRBJ2-1; 8 nucleotides align to TRBD1. The germline V gene encodes CDR1 MNHEY and CDR2 SVGAGI. The CDR3 loop spans 12 amino acids. V lost 6 bases to trimming and J lost 9 bases; unmatched junction nucleotides: 4.